The clone carrying this T cell receptor beta chain was counted only a few times. Its antigen is not known. This sample was taken from a study of vaccination and CD4 T cells after COVID-19. Whole-study context: The makeup of the convalescents was six males and four females, two of them Hispanic. A CEFX pool, an HIV-1 Nef pool, or no peptide went to control cultures.

Study-wide findings and caveats: The median number of SARS-CoV-2-reactive clonotypes increased from around 20 to 38, a change that did not reach significance.

In germline, CDR1 is SGHTA, CDR2 FQGTGA. V was pared by 5 bases and J by 4 bases, with 4 bases of the junction left unmatched. The CDR3 consists of 14 residues. Cultured CD4+ T-cell DNA underwent Oncomine TCR Beta short-read sequencing. MiXCR, run by TCRdb on the PCR reads, gives a single entry per CDR3 protein. Altogether around 15,000 distinct CDR3 sequences are present, about 53% being singletons, with the ten largest covering under 5%. Described treatment: roughly ten-day PBMC culture with coronavirus spike peptide pools or control peptides (ViraFEST assay). Half the medium was exchanged for fresh IL-2 medium on days 3 and 7.

This TCR came from a human donor who had recovered from COVID-19. This material consisted of CD4+ T cells from blood, cultured in vitro, taken before SARS-CoV-2 vaccination. The chain combines TRBV7-3 with TRBJ2-3; the match to TRBD2 covers 9 bases. CDR3 amino acids: CASSGSGSPDTQYF. DNA of the CDR3: TGTGCCAGCAGCGGTAGCGGGAGTCCAGATACGCAGTATTTT.